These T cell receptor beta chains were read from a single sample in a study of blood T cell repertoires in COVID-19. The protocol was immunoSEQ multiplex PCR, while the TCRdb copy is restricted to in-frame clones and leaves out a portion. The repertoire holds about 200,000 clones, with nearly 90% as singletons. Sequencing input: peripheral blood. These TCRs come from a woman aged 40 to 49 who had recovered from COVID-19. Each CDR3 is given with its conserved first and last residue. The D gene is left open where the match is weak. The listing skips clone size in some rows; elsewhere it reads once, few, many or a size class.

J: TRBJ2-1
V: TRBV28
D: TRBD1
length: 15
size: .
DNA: TGTGCCAGCAGTTGGACAGGGGGATTTGTGTATGAGCAGTTCTTC
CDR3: CASSWTGGFVYEQFF

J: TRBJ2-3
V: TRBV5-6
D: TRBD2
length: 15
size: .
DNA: TGTGCCAGCAGCTTGGATCTAGCGGGAGGAGATACGCAGTATTTT
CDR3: CASSLDLAGGDTQYF

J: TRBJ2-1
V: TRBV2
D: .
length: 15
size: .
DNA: TGTGCCAGCATAGAGGGAGTCGGGTCTTACAATGAGCAGTTCTTC
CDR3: CASIEGVGSYNEQFF

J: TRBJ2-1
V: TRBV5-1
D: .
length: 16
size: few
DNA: TGCGCCAGCAGCCCGTCGACAGGTAACCGGGACAATGAGCAGTTCTTC
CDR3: CASSPSTGNRDNEQFF

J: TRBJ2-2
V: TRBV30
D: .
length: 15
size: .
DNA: TGTGCCTGGAGTGTACGCGGCGGCTATACCGGGGAGCTGTTTTTT
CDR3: CAWSVRGGYTGELFF

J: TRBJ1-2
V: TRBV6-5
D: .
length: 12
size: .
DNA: TGTGCCAGCAGGGACAGTTACTATGGCTACACCTTC
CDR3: CASRDSYYGYTF

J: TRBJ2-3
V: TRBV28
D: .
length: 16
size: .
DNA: TGTGCCAGCAGTTTACGGGTCCGCTTTATTAGTAATACGCAGTATTTT
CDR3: CASSLRVRFISNTQYF

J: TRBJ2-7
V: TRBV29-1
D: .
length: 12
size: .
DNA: TGCAGCGTGGGACAAAACGCCTACGAGCAGTACTTC
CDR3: CSVGQNAYEQYF

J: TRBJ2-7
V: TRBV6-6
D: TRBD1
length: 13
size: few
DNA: TGTGCCAGCAGTTACAGGGGGCCCTACGAGCAGTACTTC
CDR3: CASSYRGPYEQYF

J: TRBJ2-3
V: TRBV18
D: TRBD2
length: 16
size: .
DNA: TGTGCCAGCTCACCTGGGACTAGCGGGAGTAGGGATACGCAGTATTTT
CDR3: CASSPGTSGSRDTQYF

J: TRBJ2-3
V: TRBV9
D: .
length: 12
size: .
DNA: TGTGCCAGCAGCCAGGACACAGATACGCAGTATTTT
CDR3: CASSQDTDTQYF

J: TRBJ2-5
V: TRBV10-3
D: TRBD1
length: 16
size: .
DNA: TGTGCCATCAGTGAGTCGGGGACAGGCCCGGGGGAGACCCAGTACTTC
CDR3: CAISESGTGPGETQYF

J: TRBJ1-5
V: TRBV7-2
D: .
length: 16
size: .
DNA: TGTGCCAGCAGCCCCCGTGCGGACAGTTTACATCAGCCCCAGCATTTT
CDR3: CASSPRADSLHQPQHF

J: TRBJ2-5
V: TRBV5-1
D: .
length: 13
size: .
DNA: TGCGCCAGCAATGAGGGGGACCAAGAGACCCAGTACTTC
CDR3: CASNEGDQETQYF

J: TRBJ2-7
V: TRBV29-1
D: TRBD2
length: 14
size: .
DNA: TGCAGCGTTCGGAGGACTAGCGGAGCCTACGAGCAGTACTTC
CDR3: CSVRRTSGAYEQYF

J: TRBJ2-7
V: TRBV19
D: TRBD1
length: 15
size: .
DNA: TGTGCCAGTAGTATCTCGGGACAGGGTTCCTACGAGCAGTACTTC
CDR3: CASSISGQGSYEQYF

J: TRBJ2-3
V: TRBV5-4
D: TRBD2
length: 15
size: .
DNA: TGTGCCAGCAGCGGCGCCCTAGCGGGGACAGATACGCAGTATTTT
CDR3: CASSGALAGTDTQYF

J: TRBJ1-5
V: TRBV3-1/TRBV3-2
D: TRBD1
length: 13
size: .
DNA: TGTGCCAGCAGCTTCAGGGGGCAAGTGCCCCAGCATTTT
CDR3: CASSFRGQVPQHF

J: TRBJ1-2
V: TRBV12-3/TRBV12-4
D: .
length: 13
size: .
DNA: TGTGCCAGCAGCTATACCGGGACAAATGGCTACACCTTC
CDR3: CASSYTGTNGYTF

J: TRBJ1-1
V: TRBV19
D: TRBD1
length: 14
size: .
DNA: TGTGCCAGTAGTATAGGGACAGGGGCACCTGAAGCTTTCTTT
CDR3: CASSIGTGAPEAFF

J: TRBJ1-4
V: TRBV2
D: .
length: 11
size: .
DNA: TGTGCCAGCGGTCAGAATGAAAAACTGTTTTTT
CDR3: CASGQNEKLFF

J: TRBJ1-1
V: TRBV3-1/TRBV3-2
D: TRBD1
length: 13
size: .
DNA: TGTGCCAGCAGTACAGGGGGGGTCACTGAAGCTTTCTTT
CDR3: CASSTGGVTEAFF

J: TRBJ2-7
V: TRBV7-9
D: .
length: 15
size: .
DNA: TGTGCCAGCAGCTCTACTGGGATAGGGGGGGACGAGCAGTACTTC
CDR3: CASSSTGIGGDEQYF

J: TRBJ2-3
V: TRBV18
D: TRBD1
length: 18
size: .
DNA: TGTGCCAGCTCACCACCGTCAGGGGGAAGGGGTTTGACAGATACGCAGTATTTT
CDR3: CASSPPSGGRGLTDTQYF

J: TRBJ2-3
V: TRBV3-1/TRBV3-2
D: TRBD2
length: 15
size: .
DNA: TGTGCCAGCAGCCCTGCGGGAGGGCTCACAGATACGCAGTATTTT
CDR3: CASSPAGGLTDTQYF

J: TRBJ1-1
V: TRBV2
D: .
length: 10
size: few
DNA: TGTGCCAGCAGTCTAGGTGAAGCTTTCTTT
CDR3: CASSLGEAFF

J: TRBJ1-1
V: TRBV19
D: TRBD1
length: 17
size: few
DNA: TGTGCCAGTAGAACTCGGGACAGGGGGCGAGGGAACACTGAAGCTTTCTTT
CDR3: CASRTRDRGRGNTEAFF

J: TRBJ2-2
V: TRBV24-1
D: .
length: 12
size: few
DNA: TGTGCCACCAGTGATCCTAGCGGGGAGCTGTTTTTT
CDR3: CATSDPSGELFF

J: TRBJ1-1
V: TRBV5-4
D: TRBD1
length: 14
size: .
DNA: TGTGCCAGCAGCTCGGACAGGGGAGAGACTGAAGCTTTCTTT
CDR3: CASSSDRGETEAFF

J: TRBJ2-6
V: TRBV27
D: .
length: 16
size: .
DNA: TGTGCCAGCAGTTTTCTGGGGAGCACTGGGGCCAACGTCCTGACTTTC
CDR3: CASSFLGSTGANVLTF

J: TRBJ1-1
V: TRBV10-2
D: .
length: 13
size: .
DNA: TGCGCCAGCAGTGAGCCTGCGTTTACTGAAGCTTTCTTT
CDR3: CASSEPAFTEAFF

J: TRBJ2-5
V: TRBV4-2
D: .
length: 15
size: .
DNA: TGTGCCAGCAGCCAAGAACCAGGGGAACAAGAGACCCAGTACTTC
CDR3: CASSQEPGEQETQYF

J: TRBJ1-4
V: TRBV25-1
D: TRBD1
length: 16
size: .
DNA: TGTGCCAGCAGTGGAAGCCGGACAGGGGTTAATGAAAAACTGTTTTTT
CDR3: CASSGSRTGVNEKLFF

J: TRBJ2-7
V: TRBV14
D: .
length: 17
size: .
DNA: TGTGCCAGCAGCCCCCGAGGAGGGACAGAGAGCTCCTACGAGCAGTACTTC
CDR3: CASSPRGGTESSYEQYF

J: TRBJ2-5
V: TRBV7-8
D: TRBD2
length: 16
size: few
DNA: TGTGCCAGCAGATCCGGTAGCGGGAGTTACCAAGAGACCCAGTACTTC
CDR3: CASRSGSGSYQETQYF

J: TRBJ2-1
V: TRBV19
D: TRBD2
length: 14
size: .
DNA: TGTGCCAGTAGTGCGGCGGGAGTCCCGAGTGAGCAGTTCTTC
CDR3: CASSAAGVPSEQFF

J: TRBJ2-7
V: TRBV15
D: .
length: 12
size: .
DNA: TGTGCCACCAGCAGAGCCAATTCAGAGCAGTACTTC
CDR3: CATSRANSEQYF

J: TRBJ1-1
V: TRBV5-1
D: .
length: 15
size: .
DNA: TGCGCCAGCAGCTTGGGTGCAGGGTTGAACACTGAAGCTTTCTTT
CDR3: CASSLGAGLNTEAFF

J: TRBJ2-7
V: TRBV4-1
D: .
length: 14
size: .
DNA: TGCGCCAGCAGCCAAGAGATAAGGGAGCACGAGCAGTACTTC
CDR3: CASSQEIREHEQYF

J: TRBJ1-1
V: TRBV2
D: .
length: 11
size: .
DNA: TGTGCCAGTAAAATGAACACTGAAGCTTTCTTT
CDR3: CASKMNTEAFF

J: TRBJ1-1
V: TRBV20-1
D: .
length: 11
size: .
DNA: TGCAGTGTGCGGGAGAACACTGAAGCTTTCTTT
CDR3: CSVRENTEAFF

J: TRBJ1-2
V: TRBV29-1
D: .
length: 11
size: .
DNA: TGCAGCGCCGGACAGAACTATGGCTACACCTTC
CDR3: CSAGQNYGYTF

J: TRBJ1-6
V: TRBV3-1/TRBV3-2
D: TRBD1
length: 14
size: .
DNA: TGTGCCAGCAGCCACCGGACAGGGAATTCACCCCTCCACTTT
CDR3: CASSHRTGNSPLHF

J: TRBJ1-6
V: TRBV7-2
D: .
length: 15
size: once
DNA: TGTGCCAGCAGCTCACAGGGAACGGGAAATTCACCCCTCCACTTT
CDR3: CASSSQGTGNSPLHF

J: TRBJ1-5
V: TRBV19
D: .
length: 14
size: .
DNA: TGTGCCAGTAGTAAAGGGACTTTCAATCAGCCCCAGCATTTT
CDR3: CASSKGTFNQPQHF

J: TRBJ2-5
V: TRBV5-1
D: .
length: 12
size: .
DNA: TGCGCCAGCTCGACAGACCAAGAGACCCAGTACTTC
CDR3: CASSTDQETQYF

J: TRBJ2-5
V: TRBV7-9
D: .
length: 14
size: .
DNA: TGTGCCAGCAGCTTATTGGAAGCAACGGGGGCCCAGTACTTC
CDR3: CASSLLEATGAQYF

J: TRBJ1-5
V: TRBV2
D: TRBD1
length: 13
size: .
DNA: TGTGCCAGCCTTCCAGGGGGCGGTGGGCCCCAGCATTTT
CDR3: CASLPGGGGPQHF

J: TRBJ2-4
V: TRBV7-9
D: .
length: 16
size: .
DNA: TGTGCCAGCAGCTTAGTTACCGGGAGCCCAAAAAACATTCAGTACTTC
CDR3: CASSLVTGSPKNIQYF